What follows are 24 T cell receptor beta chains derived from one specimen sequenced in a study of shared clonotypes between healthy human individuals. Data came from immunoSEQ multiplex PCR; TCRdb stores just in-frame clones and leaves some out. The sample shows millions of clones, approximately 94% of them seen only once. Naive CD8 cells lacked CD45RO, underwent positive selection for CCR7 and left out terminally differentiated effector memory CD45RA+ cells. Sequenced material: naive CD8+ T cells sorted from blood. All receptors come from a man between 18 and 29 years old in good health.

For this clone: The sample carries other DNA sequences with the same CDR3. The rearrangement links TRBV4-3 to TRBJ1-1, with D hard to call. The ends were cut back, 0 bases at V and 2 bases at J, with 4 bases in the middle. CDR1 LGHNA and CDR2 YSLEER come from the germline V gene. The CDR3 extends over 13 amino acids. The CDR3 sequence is CASSQDGNTEAFF. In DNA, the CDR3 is TGCGCCAGCAGCCAAGACGGCAACACTGAAGCTTTCTTT.

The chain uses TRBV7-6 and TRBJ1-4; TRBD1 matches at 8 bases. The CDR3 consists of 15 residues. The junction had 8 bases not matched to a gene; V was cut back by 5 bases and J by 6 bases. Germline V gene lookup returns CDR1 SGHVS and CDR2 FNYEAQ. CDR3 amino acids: CASSPGQGGDEKLFF. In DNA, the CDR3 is TGTGCCAGCAGCCCCGGACAGGGAGGAGATGAAAAACTGTTTTTT. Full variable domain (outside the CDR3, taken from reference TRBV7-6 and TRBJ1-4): GAGVSQSPRYKVTKRGQDVALRCDPISGHVSLYWYRQALGQGPEFLTYFNYEAQQDKSGLPNDRFSAERPEGSISTLTIQRTEQRDSAMYRCASSPGQGGDEKLFFGSGTQLSVL.

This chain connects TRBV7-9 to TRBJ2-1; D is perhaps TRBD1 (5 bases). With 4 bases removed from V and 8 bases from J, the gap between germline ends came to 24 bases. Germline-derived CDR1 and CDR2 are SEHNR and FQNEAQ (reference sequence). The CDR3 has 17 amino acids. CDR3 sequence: CASSSPSLNRLSHEQFF. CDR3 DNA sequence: TGTGCCAGCAGCTCCCCGAGCCTCAACAGGCTTAGCCATGAGCAGTTCTTC.

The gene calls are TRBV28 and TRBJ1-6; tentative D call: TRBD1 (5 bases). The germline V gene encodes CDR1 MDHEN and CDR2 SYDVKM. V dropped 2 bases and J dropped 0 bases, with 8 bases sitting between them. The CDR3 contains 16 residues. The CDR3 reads CASSLGASSYNSPLHF. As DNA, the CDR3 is TGTGCCAGCAGTTTAGGGGCCAGCTCCTATAATTCACCCCTCCACTTT. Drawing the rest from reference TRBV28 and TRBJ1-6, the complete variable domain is DVKVTQSSRYLVKRTGEKVFLECVQDMDHENMFWYRQDPGLGLRLIYFSYDVKMKEKGDIPEGYSVSREKKERFSLILESASTNQTSMYLCASSLGASSYNSPLHFGNGTRLTVT.

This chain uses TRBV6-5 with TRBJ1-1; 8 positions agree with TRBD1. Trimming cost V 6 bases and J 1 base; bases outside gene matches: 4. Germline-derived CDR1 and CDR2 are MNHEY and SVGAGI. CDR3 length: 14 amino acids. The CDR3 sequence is CASSPDRGNTEAFF. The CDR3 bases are TGTGCCAGCAGCCCCGACAGGGGGAACACTGAAGCTTTCTTT.

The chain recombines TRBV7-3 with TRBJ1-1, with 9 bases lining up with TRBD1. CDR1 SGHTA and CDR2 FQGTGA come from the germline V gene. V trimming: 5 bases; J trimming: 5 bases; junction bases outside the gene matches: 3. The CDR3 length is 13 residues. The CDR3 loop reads CASSPQGATEAFF. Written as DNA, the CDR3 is TGTGCCAGCAGCCCACAGGGGGCAACTGAAGCTTTCTTT.

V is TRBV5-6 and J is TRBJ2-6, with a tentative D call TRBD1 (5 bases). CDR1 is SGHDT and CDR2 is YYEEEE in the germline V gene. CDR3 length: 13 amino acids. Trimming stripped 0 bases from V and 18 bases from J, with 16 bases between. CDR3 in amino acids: CASSLGFREAATF. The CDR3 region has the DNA TGTGCCAGCAGCTTGGGGTTCAGGGAAGCTGCGACTTTC.

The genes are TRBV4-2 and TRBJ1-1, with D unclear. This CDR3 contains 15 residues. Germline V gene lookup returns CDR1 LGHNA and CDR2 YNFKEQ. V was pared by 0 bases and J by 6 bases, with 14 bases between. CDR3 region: CASSQDGFSAPEAFF. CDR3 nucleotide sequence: TGTGCCAGCAGCCAAGACGGTTTTTCGGCGCCTGAAGCTTTCTTT.

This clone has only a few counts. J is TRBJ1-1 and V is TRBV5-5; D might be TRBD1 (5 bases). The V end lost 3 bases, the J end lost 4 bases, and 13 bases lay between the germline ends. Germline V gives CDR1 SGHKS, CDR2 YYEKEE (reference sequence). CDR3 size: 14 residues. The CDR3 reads CASSSPGRATEAFF. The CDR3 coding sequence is TGTGCCAGCAGCTCCCCCGGCAGGGCCACTGAAGCTTTCTTT.

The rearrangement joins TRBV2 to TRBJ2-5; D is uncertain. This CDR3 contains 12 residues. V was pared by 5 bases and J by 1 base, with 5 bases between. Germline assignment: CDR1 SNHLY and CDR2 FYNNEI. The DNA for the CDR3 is TGTGCCAGCAGTTGGACCCAAGAGACCCAGTACTTC. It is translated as CASSWTQETQYF.

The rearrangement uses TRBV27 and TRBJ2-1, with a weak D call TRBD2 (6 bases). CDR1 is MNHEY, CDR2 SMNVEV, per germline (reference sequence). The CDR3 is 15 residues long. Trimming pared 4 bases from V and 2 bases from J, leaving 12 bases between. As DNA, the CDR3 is TGTGCCAGCAGTTGGGGGGAGGTGACCTACAATGAGCAGTTCTTC. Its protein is CASSWGEVTYNEQFF.

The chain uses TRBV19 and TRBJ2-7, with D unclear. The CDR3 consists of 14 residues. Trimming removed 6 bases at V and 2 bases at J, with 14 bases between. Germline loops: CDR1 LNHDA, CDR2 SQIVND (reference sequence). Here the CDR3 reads CASRQASVAYEQYF. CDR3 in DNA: TGTGCCAGTAGGCAAGCCTCTGTGGCCTACGAGCAGTACTTC.

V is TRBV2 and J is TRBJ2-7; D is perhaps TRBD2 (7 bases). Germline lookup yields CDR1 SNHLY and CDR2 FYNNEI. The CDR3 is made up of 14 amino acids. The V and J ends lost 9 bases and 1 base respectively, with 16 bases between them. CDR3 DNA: TGTGCCAGTGACCAGGGAGGGGGGTCCTACGAGCAGTACTTC. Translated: CASDQGGGSYEQYF.

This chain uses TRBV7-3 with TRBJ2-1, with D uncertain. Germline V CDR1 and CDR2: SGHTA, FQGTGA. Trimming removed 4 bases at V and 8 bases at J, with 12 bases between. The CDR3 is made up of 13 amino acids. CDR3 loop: CASSSVNDDEQFF. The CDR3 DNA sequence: TGTGCCAGCAGCTCCGTGAACGACGATGAGCAGTTCTTC.

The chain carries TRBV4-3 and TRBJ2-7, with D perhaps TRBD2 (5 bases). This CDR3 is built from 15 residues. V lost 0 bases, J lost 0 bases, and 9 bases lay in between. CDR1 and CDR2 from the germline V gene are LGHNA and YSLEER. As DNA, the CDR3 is TGCGCCAGCAGCCAAGATTGGGAGAGCTCCTACGAGCAGTACTTC. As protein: CASSQDWESSYEQYF.

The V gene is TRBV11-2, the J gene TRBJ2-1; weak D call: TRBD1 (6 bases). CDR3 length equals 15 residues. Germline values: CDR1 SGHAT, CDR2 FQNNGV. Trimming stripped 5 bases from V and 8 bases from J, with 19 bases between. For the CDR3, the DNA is TGTGCCAGCAGCCCCTTTGGGGGAGCAGGGGATGAGCAGTTCTTC. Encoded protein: CASSPFGGAGDEQFF.

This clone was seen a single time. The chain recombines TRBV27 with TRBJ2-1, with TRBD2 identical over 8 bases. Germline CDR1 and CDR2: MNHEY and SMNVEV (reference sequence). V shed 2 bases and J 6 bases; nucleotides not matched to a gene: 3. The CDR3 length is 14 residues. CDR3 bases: TGTGCCAGCAGTTTACTAGCGGGCCCCAATGAGCAGTTCTTC. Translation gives CASSLLAGPNEQFF.

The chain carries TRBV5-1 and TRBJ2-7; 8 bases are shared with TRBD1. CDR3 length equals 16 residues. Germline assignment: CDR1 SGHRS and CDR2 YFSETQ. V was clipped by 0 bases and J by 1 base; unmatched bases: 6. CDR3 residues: CASSLAAGTGSYEQYF. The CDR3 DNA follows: TGCGCCAGCAGCTTGGCCGCGGGGACAGGTTCCTACGAGCAGTACTTC. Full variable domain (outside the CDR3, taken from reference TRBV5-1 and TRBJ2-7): KAGVTQTPRYLIKTRGQQVTLSCSPISGHRSVSWYQQTPGQGLQFLFEYFSETQRNKGNFPGRFSGRQFSNSRSEMNVSTLELGDSALYLCASSLAAGTGSYEQYFGPGTRLTVT.

The CDR3 reads CATEEASWGETQYF. Here the CDR3 DNA reads TGTGCCACCGAAGAGGCGAGTTGGGGGGAGACCCAGTACTTC. V gene TRBV6-6 combines with J gene TRBJ2-5, with D possibly called TRBD1 or TRBD2 (5 bases each). The V end lost 10 bases, the J end lost 5 bases, and 20 bases lay between the germline ends. Germline V CDR1 and CDR2: MNHNY, SVGAGI (reference sequence). This CDR3 is 14 amino acids long.

The CDR3 sequence: CASSPEGRYEQYF. CDR3 coding DNA: TGCGCCAGCAGTCCGGAGGGCCGTTACGAGCAGTACTTC. The rearrangement links TRBV5-1 to TRBJ2-7, with D possibly matching TRBD2 (6 bases). The CDR3 extends over 13 amino acids. Germline V lookup: CDR1 SGHRS, CDR2 YFSETQ. V gave up 5 bases and J gave up 4 bases, with 13 bases separating them.

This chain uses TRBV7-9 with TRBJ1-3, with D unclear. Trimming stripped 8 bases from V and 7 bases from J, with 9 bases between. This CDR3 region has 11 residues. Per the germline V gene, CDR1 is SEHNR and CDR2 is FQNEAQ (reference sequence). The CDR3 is CASQTGNTIYF. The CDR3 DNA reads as TGTGCCAGCCAGACGGGGAACACCATATATTTT.

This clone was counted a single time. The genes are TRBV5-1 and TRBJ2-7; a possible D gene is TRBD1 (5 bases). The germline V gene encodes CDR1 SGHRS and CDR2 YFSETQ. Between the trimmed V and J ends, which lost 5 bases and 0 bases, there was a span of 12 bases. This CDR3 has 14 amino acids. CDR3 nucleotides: TGCGCCAGCAGTCCCGACAGTAACTCCTACGAGCAGTACTTC. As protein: CASSPDSNSYEQYF.

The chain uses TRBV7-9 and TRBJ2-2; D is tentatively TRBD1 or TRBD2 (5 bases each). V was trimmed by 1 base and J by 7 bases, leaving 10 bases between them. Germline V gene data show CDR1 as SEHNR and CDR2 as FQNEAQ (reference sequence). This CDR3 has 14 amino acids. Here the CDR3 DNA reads TGTGCCAGCAGCTTAGGAGGGGCGGACGGGGAGCTGTTTTTT. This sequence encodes CASSLGGADGELFF.

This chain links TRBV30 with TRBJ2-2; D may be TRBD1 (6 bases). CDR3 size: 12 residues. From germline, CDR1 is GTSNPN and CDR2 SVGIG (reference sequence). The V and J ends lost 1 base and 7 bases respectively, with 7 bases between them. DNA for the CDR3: TGTGCCTGGAGTGCGGACAGCGGGGAGCTGTTTTTT. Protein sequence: CAWSADSGELFF.